This paragraph reports one T cell receptor beta chain. Libraries were prepared by immunoSEQ multiplex PCR; TCRdb keeps only in-frame clonotypes and omits some of them. This sample carries about 170,000 clones, approximately 89% of them seen once, and the ten largest clones take approximately 2.5%. These data originate in a study of cytomegalovirus exposure and HLA in healthy donors. Trimming removed 4 bases from V and 9 bases from J, with 25 bases in between. Germline lookup yields CDR1 SGHVS and CDR2 FNYEAQ. The CDR3 length is 17 residues. The rearrangement links TRBV7-6 to TRBJ2-1; possibly TRBD2 for D (6 bases). The sequenced sample was PBMCs. The source of this sequence is a man younger than 35 in good health and CMV-seropositive. The CDR3 DNA sequence: TGTGCCAGCAGCTCACAACCTCAAGCAGGCGGGGTAGGTGAGCAGTTCTTC. Translating it yields CASSSQPQAGGVGEQFF.